Listed below are T cell receptor beta chains from one sample, sequenced in a study of blood T cell repertoires in COVID-19. Sequencing was performed with immunoSEQ multiplex PCR; in TCRdb, only in-frame clones are kept and a portion is missing. Among about 270,000 clones listed, 91% were seen once. Sequencing was performed on PBMCs or T cells enriched from blood (not recorded which). Receptors originate from a man between 40 and 49 years old who had been exposed to COVID-19. Each CDR3 is given with its conserved first and last residue. The order of the fields is J gene, V gene, clone size, D gene, CDR3 protein, CDR3 DNA. A D gene is named only where the DNA matches it firmly. The size field is filled for only some rows; it gives once, few, many or a size class.

>TRBJ1-6|TRBV5-1|.|TRBD1
CASSEGQGASPLHF
TGCGCCAGCAGCGAGGGACAGGGGGCTTCACCCCTCCACTTT
>TRBJ2-3|TRBV6-1|.|TRBD2
CASSELAGPDTQYF
TGTGCCAGCAGTGAGCTAGCGGGCCCTGATACGCAGTATTTT
>TRBJ2-6|TRBV5-4|.|TRBD1
CASSSQGAGANVLTF
TGTGCCAGCAGCTCCCAGGGGGCAGGGGCCAACGTCCTGACTTTC
>TRBJ2-2|TRBV5-6|.|.
CASSSRGGGTGELFF
TGTGCCAGCAGCTCCAGGGGAGGGGGCACCGGGGAGCTGTTTTTT
>TRBJ1-5|TRBV18|.|.
CASSGAEYSNQPQHF
TGTGCCAGCTCAGGGGCAGAGTATAGCAATCAGCCCCAGCATTTT
>TRBJ1-6|TRBV5-1|.|TRBD1
CASSLGQVSSPLHF
TGCGCCAGCAGCCTAGGACAGGTTAGCTCACCCCTCCACTTT
>TRBJ1-2|TRBV19|.|TRBD1
CASSVTRDRGYYGYTF
TGTGCCAGTAGTGTGACCCGGGACAGGGGTTACTATGGCTACACCTTC
>TRBJ2-1|TRBV6-5|.|TRBD2
CASSFSSGGTYNEQFF
TGTGCCAGCAGTTTTTCTAGCGGAGGGACCTACAATGAGCAGTTCTTC
>TRBJ1-2|TRBV3-1/TRBV3-2|.|.
CASSQEVPPQWGYTF
TGTGCCAGCAGCCAAGAAGTTCCCCCGCAGTGGGGCTACACCTTC
>TRBJ1-4|TRBV30|.|TRBD1
CACRRAGGHPNEKLFF
TGTGCCTGTCGTCGGGCAGGGGGACATCCTAATGAAAAACTGTTTTTT
>TRBJ2-5|TRBV5-1|.|TRBD1
CASSTGTVGQETQYF
TGCGCCAGCAGCACCGGGACAGTGGGCCAAGAGACCCAGTACTTC
>TRBJ2-2|TRBV9|few|TRBD2
CASSAGRYTGELFF
TGTGCCAGCAGCGCCGGGAGGTACACCGGGGAGCTGTTTTTT
>TRBJ2-1|TRBV7-3|.|TRBD2
CASSLVREGYNEQFF
TGTGCCAGCAGCTTAGTGCGGGAGGGTTACAATGAGCAGTTCTTC
>TRBJ2-1|TRBV5-3|.|.
CARSSHFHSWSDNEQFF
TGTGCCAGAAGCTCCCATTTTCATAGCTGGAGCGATAATGAGCAGTTCTTC
>TRBJ1-5|TRBV4-3|.|.
CASSLSENSNQPQHF
TGCGCCAGCAGCCTAAGCGAGAATAGCAATCAGCCCCAGCATTTT
>TRBJ1-1|TRBV7-3|.|.
CASSLGGSVNTEAFF
TGTGCCAGCAGCTTAGGGGGCTCGGTTAACACTGAAGCTTTCTTT
>TRBJ1-1|TRBV7-9|once|TRBD1
CASTRGTGDSNEAFF
TGTGCCAGCACCCGAGGGACAGGGGACTCTAATGAAGCTTTCTTT
>TRBJ2-5|TRBV24-1|.|.
CATSDFEETQYF
TGTGCCACCAGTGATTTCGAAGAGACCCAGTACTTC
>TRBJ1-2|TRBV9|.|.
CASDGGANGYTF
TGTGCCAGCGACGGGGGGGCGAATGGCTACACCTTC
>TRBJ2-1|TRBV27|once|TRBD2
CASSAPGTSGFYNEQFF
TGTGCCAGCAGTGCCCCCGGGACTAGCGGCTTCTACAATGAGCAGTTCTTC
>TRBJ2-7|TRBV5-1|.|TRBD1
CASSSQGQGSYEQYF
TGCGCCAGCAGCTCCCAAGGACAGGGTTCCTACGAGCAGTACTTC
>TRBJ1-1|TRBV4-1|.|TRBD1
CASSQGQGTEAFF
TGCGCCAGCAGCCAAGGACAGGGCACTGAAGCTTTCTTT
>TRBJ1-1|TRBV28|.|.
CASSTPRRRTEAFF
TGTGCCAGCAGTACCCCGCGGCGGAGAACTGAAGCTTTCTTT
>TRBJ1-4|TRBV12-3/TRBV12-4|once|.
CASSLGPEELFF
TGTGCCAGCAGTTTAGGACCCGAGGAACTGTTTTTT
>TRBJ1-1|TRBV3-1/TRBV3-2|.|.
CASSQAGTNTEAFF
TGTGCCAGCAGCCAAGCAGGCACGAACACTGAAGCTTTCTTT
>TRBJ2-1|TRBV27|.|.
CASSYSPSYNEQFF
TGTGCCAGCAGTTATAGCCCCAGCTACAATGAGCAGTTCTTC
>TRBJ1-4|TRBV30|once|TRBD1
CAWGRDSLNEKLFF
TGTGCCTGGGGACGGGACAGTCTAAACGAAAAACTGTTTTTT
>TRBJ2-5|TRBV19|.|TRBD1
CASSKSTGMGQETQYF
TGTGCCAGTAGTAAATCGACAGGGATGGGCCAAGAGACCCAGTACTTC
>TRBJ2-7|TRBV11-2|.|.
CASSSQLNSYEQYF
TGTGCCAGCAGCTCACAGCTAAACTCCTACGAGCAGTACTTC
>TRBJ1-2|TRBV28|.|.
CASSPDSTNYGYTF
TGTGCCAGCAGCCCCGACAGTACTAACTATGGCTACACCTTC
>TRBJ1-2|TRBV19|.|.
CASSIAEGNYGYTF
TGTGCCAGTAGTATAGCGGAGGGGAACTATGGCTACACCTTC
>TRBJ2-2|TRBV19|few|.
CATFDYDTGELFF
TGTGCCACTTTCGACTATGACACCGGGGAGCTGTTTTTT
>TRBJ1-3|TRBV9|.|.
CASSVGGAEGNTIYF
TGTGCCAGCAGCGTTGGGGGGGCGGAAGGAAACACCATATATTTT
>TRBJ2-1|TRBV4-2|.|TRBD2
CASSQETSGRDEQFF
TGTGCCAGCAGCCAAGAGACTAGCGGGCGCGATGAGCAGTTCTTC
>TRBJ2-3|TRBV9|.|.
CASSAFSDTQYF
TGTGCCAGCAGCGCCTTCTCAGATACGCAGTATTTT
>TRBJ1-3|TRBV30|.|TRBD1
CAWSVVGQSGNTIYF
TGTGCCTGGAGTGTAGTGGGACAGTCTGGAAACACCATATATTTT
>TRBJ2-3|TRBV11-1|.|TRBD2
CASSLLAGRSSDTQYF
TGTGCCAGCAGCTTATTAGCCGGGAGGAGCTCAGATACGCAGTATTTT
>TRBJ1-5|TRBV6-5|once|.
CASTHSGGDQPQHF
TGTGCCAGCACCCACTCGGGGGGCGATCAGCCCCAGCATTTT
>TRBJ2-2|TRBV27|.|.
CASTLSSNTGELFF
TGTGCCAGCACACTATCCTCGAACACCGGGGAGCTGTTTTTT
>TRBJ2-2|TRBV9|.|.
CARPGHNTGELFF
TGTGCCAGGCCGGGACATAACACCGGGGAGCTGTTTTTT
>TRBJ2-3|TRBV19|.|TRBD1
CASSLSTYGTGVDTQYF
TGTGCCAGTAGCCTATCCACTTACGGGACAGGTGTAGATACGCAGTATTTT
>TRBJ2-2|TRBV15|.|.
CATSPGFWEELFF
TGTGCCACCAGCCCAGGGTTTTGGGAGGAGCTGTTTTTT
>TRBJ1-1|TRBV7-9|.|TRBD1
CASGTGVDTEAFF
TGTGCCAGCGGGACAGGGGTGGACACTGAAGCTTTCTTT
>TRBJ1-1|TRBV11-3|.|.
CASSAPDRREAFF
TGTGCCAGCAGCGCACCCGACAGGAGAGAAGCTTTCTTT
>TRBJ2-5|TRBV10-2|.|TRBD2
CASSGSGRGETQYF
TGCGCCAGCAGTGGTAGCGGGAGGGGGGAGACCCAGTACTTC
>TRBJ2-1|TRBV24-1|.|.
CATSGASYNEQFF
TGTGCCACCAGTGGGGCATCCTACAATGAGCAGTTCTTC
>TRBJ1-2|TRBV4-2|.|.
CASSQVQQAGFGYTF
TGTGCCAGCAGCCAAGTTCAGCAGGCTGGGTTTGGCTACACCTTC
>TRBJ1-3|TRBV27|.|TRBD1
CASSSGQGGVNTIYF
TGTGCCAGCAGTTCAGGACAGGGAGGAGTAAACACCATATATTTT
>TRBJ2-7|TRBV5-5|.|TRBD1
CASSLASYGTGAYEQYF
TGTGCCAGCAGCTTGGCCTCATACGGGACAGGGGCATACGAGCAGTACTTC
>TRBJ2-1|TRBV2|.|TRBD2
CASSAGGNEQFF
TGTGCCAGCAGTGCCGGGGGGAATGAGCAGTTCTTC
>TRBJ2-7|TRBV27|.|.
CASSLRRTISTYEQYF
TGTGCCAGCAGTTTAAGACGGACTATCTCAACCTACGAGCAGTACTTC
>TRBJ2-7|TRBV27|few|TRBD1
CASSPNRGTGISYEQYF
TGTGCCAGCAGTCCCAATAGGGGGACAGGGATTTCCTACGAGCAGTACTTC
>TRBJ2-7|TRBV4-3|.|.
CASSQDGQGPTSYEQYF
TGCGCCAGCAGCCAAGATGGGCAGGGGCCTACCTCCTACGAGCAGTACTTC
>TRBJ2-5|TRBV5-6|.|.
CASSLAVDWETQYF
TGTGCCAGCAGCTTGGCCGTTGACTGGGAGACCCAGTACTTC
>TRBJ2-5|TRBV5-1|few|TRBD2
CASRRGTSGRFRQETQYF
TGCGCCAGCAGGCGTGGGACTAGCGGGAGATTTAGACAAGAGACCCAGTACTTC
>TRBJ2-1|TRBV5-8|.|.
CASSLGEVNGQEEFF
TGTGCCAGCAGCTTGGGGGAGGTAAATGGACAAGAGGAGTTCTTC
>TRBJ1-2|TRBV24-1|.|.
CATSGGRNYGYTF
TGTGCCACCAGTGGTGGCCGCAACTATGGCTACACCTTC